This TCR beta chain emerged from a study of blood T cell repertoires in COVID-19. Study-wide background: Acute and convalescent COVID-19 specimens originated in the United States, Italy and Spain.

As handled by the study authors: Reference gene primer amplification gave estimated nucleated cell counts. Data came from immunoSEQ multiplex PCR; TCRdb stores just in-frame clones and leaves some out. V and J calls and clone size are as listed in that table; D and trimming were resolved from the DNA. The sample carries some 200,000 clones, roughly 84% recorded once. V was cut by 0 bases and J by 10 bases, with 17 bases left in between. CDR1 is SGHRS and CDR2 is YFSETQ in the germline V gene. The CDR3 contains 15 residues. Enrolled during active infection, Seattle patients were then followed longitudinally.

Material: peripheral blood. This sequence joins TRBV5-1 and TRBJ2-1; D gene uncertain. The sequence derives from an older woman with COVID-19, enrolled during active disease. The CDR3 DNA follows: TGCGCCAGCAGCTTGGTTGCGAGGCAGACCGGGGAGCAGTTCTTC. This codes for CASSLVARQTGEQFF.